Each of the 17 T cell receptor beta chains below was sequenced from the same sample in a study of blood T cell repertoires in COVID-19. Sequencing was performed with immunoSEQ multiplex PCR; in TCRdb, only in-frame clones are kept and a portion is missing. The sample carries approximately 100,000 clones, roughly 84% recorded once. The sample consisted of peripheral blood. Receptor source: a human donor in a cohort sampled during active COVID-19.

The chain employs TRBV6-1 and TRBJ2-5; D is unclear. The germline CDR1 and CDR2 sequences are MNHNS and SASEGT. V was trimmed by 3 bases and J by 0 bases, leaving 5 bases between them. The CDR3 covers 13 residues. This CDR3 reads CASSDPDQETQYF. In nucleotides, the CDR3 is TGTGCCAGCAGTGATCCGGACCAAGAGACCCAGTACTTC.

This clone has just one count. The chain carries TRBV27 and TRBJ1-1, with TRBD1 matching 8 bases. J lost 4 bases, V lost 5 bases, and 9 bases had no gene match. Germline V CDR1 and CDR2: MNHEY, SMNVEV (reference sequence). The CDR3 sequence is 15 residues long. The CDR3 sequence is CASSTYRTGSTEAFF. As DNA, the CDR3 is TGTGCCAGCAGTACTTATAGGACAGGGTCCACTGAAGCTTTCTTT.

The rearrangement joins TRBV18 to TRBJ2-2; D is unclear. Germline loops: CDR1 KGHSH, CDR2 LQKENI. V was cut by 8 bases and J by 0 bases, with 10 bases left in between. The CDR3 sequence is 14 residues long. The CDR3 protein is CASAHSSNTGELFF. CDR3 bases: TGTGCCAGCGCCCACAGCTCGAACACCGGGGAGCTGTTTTTT.

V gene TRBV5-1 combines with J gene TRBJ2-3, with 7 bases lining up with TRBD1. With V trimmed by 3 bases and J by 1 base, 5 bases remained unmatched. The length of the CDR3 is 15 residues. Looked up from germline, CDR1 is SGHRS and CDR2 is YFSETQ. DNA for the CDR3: TGCGCCAGCAGCTGGACAGGTTTTGGCACAGATACGCAGTATTTT. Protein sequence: CASSWTGFGTDTQYF.

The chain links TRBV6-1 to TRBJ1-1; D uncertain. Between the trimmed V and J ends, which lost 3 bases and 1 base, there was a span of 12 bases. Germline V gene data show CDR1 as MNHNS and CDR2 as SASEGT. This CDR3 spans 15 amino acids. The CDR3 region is CASSEQSTWNTEAFF. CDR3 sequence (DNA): TGTGCCAGCAGTGAGCAATCAACATGGAACACTGAAGCTTTCTTT.

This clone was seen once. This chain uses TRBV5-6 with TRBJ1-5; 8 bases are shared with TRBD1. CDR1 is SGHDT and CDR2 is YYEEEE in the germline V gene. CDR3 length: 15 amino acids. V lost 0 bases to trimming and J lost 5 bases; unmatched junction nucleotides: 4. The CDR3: CASSLAGGWDQPQHF. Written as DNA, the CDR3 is TGTGCCAGCAGCTTGGCAGGGGGCTGGGATCAGCCCCAGCATTTT. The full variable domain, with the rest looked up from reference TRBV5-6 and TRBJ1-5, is DAGVTQSPTHLIKTRGQQVTLRCSPKSGHDTVSWYQQALGQGPQFIFQYYEEEERQRGNFPDRFSGHQFPNYSSELNVNALLLGDSALYLCASSLAGGWDQPQHFGDGTRLSIL.

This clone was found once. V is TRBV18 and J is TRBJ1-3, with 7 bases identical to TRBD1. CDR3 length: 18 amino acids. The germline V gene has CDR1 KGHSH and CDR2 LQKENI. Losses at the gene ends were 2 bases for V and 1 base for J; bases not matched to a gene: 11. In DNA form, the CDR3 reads TGTGCCAGCTCACCAACAGTCCCTGACAGGGTATCTGGAAACACCATATATTTT. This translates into CASSPTVPDRVSGNTIYF.

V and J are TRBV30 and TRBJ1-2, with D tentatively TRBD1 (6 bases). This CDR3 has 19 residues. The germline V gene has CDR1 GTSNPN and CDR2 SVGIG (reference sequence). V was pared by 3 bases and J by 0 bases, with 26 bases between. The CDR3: CAWSDQIGAYGTTNYGYTF. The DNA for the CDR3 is TGTGCCTGGAGCGACCAGATAGGAGCCTACGGGACAACTAACTATGGCTACACCTTC. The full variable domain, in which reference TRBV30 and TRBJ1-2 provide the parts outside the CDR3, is SQTIHQWPATLVQPVGSPLSLECTVEGTSNPNLYWYRQAAGRGLQLLFYSVGIGQISSEVPQNLSASRPQDRQFILSSKKLLLSDSGFYLCAWSDQIGAYGTTNYGYTFGSGTRLTVV.

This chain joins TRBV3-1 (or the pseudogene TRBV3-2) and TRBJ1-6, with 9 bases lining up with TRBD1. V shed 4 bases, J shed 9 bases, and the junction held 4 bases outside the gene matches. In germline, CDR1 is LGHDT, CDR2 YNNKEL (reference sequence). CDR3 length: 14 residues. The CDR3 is CASSRGQGGSPLHF. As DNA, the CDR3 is TGTGCCAGCAGCCGGGGACAGGGTGGTTCACCCCTCCACTTT.

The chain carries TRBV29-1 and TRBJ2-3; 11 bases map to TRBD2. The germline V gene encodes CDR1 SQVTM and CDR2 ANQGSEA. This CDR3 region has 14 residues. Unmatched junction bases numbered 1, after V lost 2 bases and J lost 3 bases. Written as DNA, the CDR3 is TGCAGCGTTGAACCTAGCGGGGGGACAGATACGCAGTATTTT. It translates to CSVEPSGGTDTQYF.

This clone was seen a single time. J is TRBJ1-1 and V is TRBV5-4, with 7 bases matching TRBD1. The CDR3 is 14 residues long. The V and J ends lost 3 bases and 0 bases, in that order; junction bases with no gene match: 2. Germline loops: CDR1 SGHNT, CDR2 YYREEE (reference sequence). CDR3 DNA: TGTGCCAGCAGCTCGACAGGGCTGAACACTGAAGCTTTCTTT. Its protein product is CASSSTGLNTEAFF.

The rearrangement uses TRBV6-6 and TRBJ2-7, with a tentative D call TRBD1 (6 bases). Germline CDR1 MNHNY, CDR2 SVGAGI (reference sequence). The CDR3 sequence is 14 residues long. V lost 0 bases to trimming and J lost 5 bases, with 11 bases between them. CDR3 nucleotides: TGTGCCAGCAGTTACTCCCAGGGGACGCACGAGCAGTACTTC. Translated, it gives CASSYSQGTHEQYF.

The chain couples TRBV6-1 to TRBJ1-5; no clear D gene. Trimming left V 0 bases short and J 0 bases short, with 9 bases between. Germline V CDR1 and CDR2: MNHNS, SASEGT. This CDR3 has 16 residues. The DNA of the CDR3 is TGTGCCAGCAGTGAAGCACCCGGTGATAGCAATCAGCCCCAGCATTTT. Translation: CASSEAPGDSNQPQHF.

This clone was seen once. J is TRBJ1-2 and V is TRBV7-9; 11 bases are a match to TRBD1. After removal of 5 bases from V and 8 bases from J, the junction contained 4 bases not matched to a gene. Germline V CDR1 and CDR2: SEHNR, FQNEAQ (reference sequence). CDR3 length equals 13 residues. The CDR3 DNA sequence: TGTGCCAGCAGCCTGGGACAGGGGGACGGCTACACCTTC. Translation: CASSLGQGDGYTF.

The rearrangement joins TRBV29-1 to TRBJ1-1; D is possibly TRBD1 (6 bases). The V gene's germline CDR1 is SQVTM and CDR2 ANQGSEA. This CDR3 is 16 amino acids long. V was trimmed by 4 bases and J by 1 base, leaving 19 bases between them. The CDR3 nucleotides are TGCAGCGTTGCCTCATATCGCAGGACAGCGAACACTGAAGCTTTCTTT. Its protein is CSVASYRRTANTEAFF.

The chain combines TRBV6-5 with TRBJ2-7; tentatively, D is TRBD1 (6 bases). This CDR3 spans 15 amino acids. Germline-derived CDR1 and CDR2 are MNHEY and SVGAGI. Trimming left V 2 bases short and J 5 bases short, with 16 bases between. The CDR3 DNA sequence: TGTGCCAGCAGTTACACAGGGCTAGGTTCCCACGAGCAGTACTTC. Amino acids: CASSYTGLGSHEQYF.

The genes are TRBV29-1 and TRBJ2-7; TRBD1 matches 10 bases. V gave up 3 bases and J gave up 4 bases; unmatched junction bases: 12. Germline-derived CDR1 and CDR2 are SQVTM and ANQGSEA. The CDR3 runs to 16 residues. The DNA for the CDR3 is TGCAGCGTTGAGAAGGGTCCCGGGACAGGGGCTTACGAGCAGTACTTC. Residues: CSVEKGPGTGAYEQYF.